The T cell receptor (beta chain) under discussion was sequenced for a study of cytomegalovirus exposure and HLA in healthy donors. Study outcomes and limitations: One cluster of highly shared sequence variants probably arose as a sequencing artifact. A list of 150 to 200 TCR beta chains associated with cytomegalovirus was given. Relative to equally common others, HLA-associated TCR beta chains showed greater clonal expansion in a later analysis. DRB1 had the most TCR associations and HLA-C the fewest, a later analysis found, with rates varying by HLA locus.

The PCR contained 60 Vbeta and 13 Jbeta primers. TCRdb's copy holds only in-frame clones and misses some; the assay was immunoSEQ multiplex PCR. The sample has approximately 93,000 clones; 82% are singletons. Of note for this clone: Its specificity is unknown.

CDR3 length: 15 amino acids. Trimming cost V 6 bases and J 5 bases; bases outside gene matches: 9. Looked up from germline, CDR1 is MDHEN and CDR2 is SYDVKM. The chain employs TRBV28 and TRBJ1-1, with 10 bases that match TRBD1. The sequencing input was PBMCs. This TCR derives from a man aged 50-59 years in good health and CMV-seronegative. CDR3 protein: CASRIRQGARTEAFF. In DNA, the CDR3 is TGTGCCAGCAGGATAAGACAGGGGGCGAGAACTGAAGCTTTCTTT.